This TCR beta chain was sequenced in a study of post-analysis software for immune sequencing data (dated by TCRdb to between 2014 and 2017). Background for the entire study: Disease courses on record covered relapsing-remitting, secondary progressive and progressive-relapsing multiple sclerosis, though some patients had no subtype annotation. The multiple sclerosis patient repertoires were compared with more than 9 previously published healthy control repertoires from donors aged roughly 6 to 27 years. A subset of samples was prepared in parallel using single-end sample barcoding, then pooled and co-amplified after Illumina adapter ligation.

To demonstrate the VDJtools post-analysis software, the study profiled TCR beta repertoires from the peripheral blood of 10 to 15 young patients with multiple sclerosis. The patients with multiple sclerosis were children and adolescents between roughly 6 and 15 years of age. With respect to this clonotype: Its antigen is still unknown. Per-base quality was not reported, and no clone a single base away is much larger than it.

What the work shows at the level of the full study, not this receptor alone: Significantly lower normalized Chao1 diversity was found in multiple sclerosis patients than in controls, suggesting substantial peripheral T-cell clonal expansion. Significantly higher frequencies in patients than in controls were found for about five TRBV segments, including TRBV5-6, TRBV5-1 and TRBV20-1. The control group was slightly older than the multiple sclerosis patient group. Direct clustering with F measure revealed strong co-clustering of samples prepared in the same batch, which led to a batch-effect correction.

The library was built by means of PCR. Sequenced on an Illumina HiSeq 2500. Unique molecular identifiers were incorporated into TCR beta cDNA libraries to reduce PCR and sequencing biases. Per 1 to 10 million input T cells, some 500,000 cDNA molecules were obtained, such that each molecule approximated one T cell. The same protocol used for the earlier healthy control dataset was applied to prepare and sequence the patient libraries. Samples belonging to the same batch were prepared together, multiplexed and sequenced on a shared HiSeq lane. Per the source publication's procedure: Raw barcoded reads were processed with MIGEC, discarding single-read molecular identifier groups before consensus assembly and CDR3 extraction. Clonotype tables were post-analysed with VDJtools, normalizing diversity by down-sampling all datasets to the smallest sample size. In repertoire overlap clustering, CDR3 amino acid sequences, but not nucleotide sequences, were matched to correct batch-related cross-sample contamination. In-frame beta chains were kept once TCRdb had trimmed the public reads at Q25 with fastp and called clones with MiXCR. Each CDR3 protein appears once, grouped with its most common genes and DNA. The V and J calls shown here were made by TCRdb, not taken from the authors' results. The sample records roughly 800,000 distinct CDR3 sequences, roughly 46% of which are singletons. The ten largest clones capture 4.9% of the sample.

CDR1 and CDR2, per the germline V gene, are SQVTM and ANQGSEA. The CDR3, cysteine through phenylalanine, is 16 amino acids long. Solely the CDR3 DNA is kept, with 48 bases framed from the first base. V has 0 bases trimmed and J has 2 bases trimmed; junction bases matching no gene number 5. What was sequenced was blood. Recombination linked TRBV29-1 to TRBJ2-1; TRBD1 lines up with 9 middle nucleotides. The TCR originated in a girl aged 10-17 years with multiple sclerosis. The DNA sequence follows: TGCAGCGTTGAAGATGTCGGGACAGGGACCTACAATGAGCAGTTCTTC. This sequence encodes CSVEDVGTGTYNEQFF.